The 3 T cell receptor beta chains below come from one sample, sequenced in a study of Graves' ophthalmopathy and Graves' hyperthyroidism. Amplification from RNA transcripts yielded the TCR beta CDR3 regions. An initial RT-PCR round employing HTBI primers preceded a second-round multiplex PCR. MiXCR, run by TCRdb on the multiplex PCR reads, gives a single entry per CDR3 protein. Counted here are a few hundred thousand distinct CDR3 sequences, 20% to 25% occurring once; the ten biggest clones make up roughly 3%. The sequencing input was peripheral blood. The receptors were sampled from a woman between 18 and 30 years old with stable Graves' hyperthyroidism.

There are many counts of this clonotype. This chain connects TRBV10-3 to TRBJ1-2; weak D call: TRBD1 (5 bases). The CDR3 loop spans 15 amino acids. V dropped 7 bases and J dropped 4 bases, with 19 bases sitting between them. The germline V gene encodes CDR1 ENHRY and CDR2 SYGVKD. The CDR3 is CAITMGTPKGYGYTF. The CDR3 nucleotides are TGTGCCATCACTATGGGGACCCCCAAGGGCTATGGCTACACCTTC.

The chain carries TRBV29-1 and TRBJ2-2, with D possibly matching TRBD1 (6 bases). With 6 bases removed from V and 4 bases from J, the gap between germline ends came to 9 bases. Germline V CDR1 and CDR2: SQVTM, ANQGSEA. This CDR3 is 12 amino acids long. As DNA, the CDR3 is TGCAGCGTGGGACAAGGCACCGGGGAGCTGTTTTTT. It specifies CSVGQGTGELFF.

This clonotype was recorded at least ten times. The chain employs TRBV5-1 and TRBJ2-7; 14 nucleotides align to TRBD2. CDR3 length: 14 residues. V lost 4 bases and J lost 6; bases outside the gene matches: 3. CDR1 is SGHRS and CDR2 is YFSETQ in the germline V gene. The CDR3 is CASSTGLAGAEQYF. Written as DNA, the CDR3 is TGCGCCAGCAGCACGGGACTAGCGGGAGCCGAGCAGTACTTC.